The rows below give T cell receptor beta chains drawn from one sample of a study of T cell responses to AZD1222 COVID-19 vaccine. The repertoire was sequenced with immunoSEQ multiplex PCR; TCRdb's copy has only in-frame clones and lacks some. The repertoire holds 65,000 to 100,000 clones, with approximately 80% as singletons. The sample here was peripheral blood, taken on day 0 of AZD1222 vaccination. These receptors came from an adult in good health. Each CDR3 is given with its conserved first and last residue. Fields, in order: J gene, clone size, V gene, D gene, CDR3 protein, CDR3 DNA. A D gene is named only where the DNA matches it firmly. Some rows have no size entry. The others give once, few or many, or a class for an expanded clone.

TRBJ1-4	-	TRBV27	-	CASRVQVSTNEKLFF	TGTGCCAGCCGTGTTCAGGTTTCAACTAATGAAAAACTGTTTTTT
TRBJ1-4	-	TRBV5-1	TRBD1	CASSLQGPTNEKLFF	TGCGCCAGCAGCTTACAGGGGCCAACTAATGAAAAACTGTTTTTT
TRBJ1-6	-	TRBV5-4	-	CASSLGGQTHQALHF	TGTGCCAGCAGCTTGGGTGGGCAGACCCATCAGGCCCTCCACTTT
TRBJ1-2	-	TRBV5-1	-	CASSLETGVGGGYTF	TGCGCCAGCAGCTTGGAAACGGGCGTGGGAGGAGGCTACACCTTC
TRBJ1-6	once	TRBV5-4	TRBD1	CASSWDRDSLNSPLHF	TGTGCCAGCAGCTGGGACAGGGACAGTCTAAATTCACCCCTCCACTTT
TRBJ2-2	-	TRBV6-5	-	CASSIQGQRVGELFF	TGTGCCAGCAGTATACAAGGACAAAGAGTAGGGGAGCTGTTTTTT
TRBJ2-2	-	TRBV2	-	CASGRGGFGELFF	TGTGCCAGCGGCAGGGGCGGGTTCGGGGAGCTGTTTTTT
TRBJ2-3	-	TRBV11-3	TRBD2	CASSSPTSGGTDTQYF	TGTGCCAGCAGCTCCCCGACTAGCGGGGGGACAGATACGCAGTATTTT
TRBJ2-1	-	TRBV5-1	-	CASSFGNEQFF	TGCGCCAGCAGCTTCGGCAATGAGCAGTTCTTC
TRBJ2-5	-	TRBV2	-	CASSESPGVGTQYF	TGTGCCAGCAGTGAATCGCCAGGGGTCGGGACCCAGTACTTC
TRBJ1-2	-	TRBV4-2	-	CASSQVEQGAYGYTF	TGTGCCAGCAGCCAAGTCGAGCAGGGAGCCTATGGCTACACCTTC
TRBJ2-3	-	TRBV21-1	-	CASQRDTQYF	TGTGCCAGCCAAAGAGATACGCAGTATTTT
TRBJ2-7	few	TRBV19	-	CASSPRDTYSYEQYF	TGTGCCAGTAGTCCCCGGGACACCTACTCCTACGAGCAGTACTTC
TRBJ1-1	-	TRBV4-1	-	CASSHGGRAPMETEAFF	TGCGCCAGCAGCCACGGGGGGAGGGCCCCAATGGAGACTGAAGCTTTCTTT
TRBJ2-7	once	TRBV10-2	-	CASSEVNWSEQYF	TGCGCCAGCAGTGAGGTCAACTGGAGCGAGCAGTACTTC
TRBJ2-3	-	TRBV7-2	TRBD1	CASSFRQGNTDTQYF	TGTGCCAGCAGCTTCAGACAGGGTAACACAGATACGCAGTATTTT
TRBJ1-1	-	TRBV5-1	-	CASSGEVNTEAFF	TGCGCCAGCAGTGGAGAGGTGAACACTGAAGCTTTCTTT
TRBJ1-3	-	TRBV29-1	-	CSVEGSSGNTIYF	TGCAGCGTTGAAGGGAGCTCTGGAAACACCATATATTTT
TRBJ1-5	-	TRBV4-2	-	CASSQERGLNNQPQHF	TGTGCCAGCAGCCAAGAAAGGGGACTTAACAATCAGCCCCAGCATTTT
TRBJ2-7	-	TRBV19	-	CASSIRGQNYEQYF	TGTGCCAGTAGTATTAGAGGACAGAACTACGAGCAGTACTTC
TRBJ2-5	-	TRBV5-1	-	CASSLSGDAGTQYF	TGCGCCAGCAGCTTGTCCGGGGACGCGGGGACCCAGTACTTC
TRBJ2-5	-	TRBV6-5	TRBD1	CASSRTGTLQETQYF	TGTGCCAGCAGTCGGACAGGAACCCTACAAGAGACCCAGTACTTC
TRBJ1-2	-	TRBV2	-	CASRGDTLNYGYTF	TGTGCCAGCAGGGGGGACACCCTTAACTATGGCTACACCTTC
TRBJ2-7	-	TRBV3-1/TRBV3-2	-	CASSDAEGTRSYEQYF	TGTGCCAGCAGCGACGCCGAGGGGACGAGGTCCTACGAGCAGTACTTC
TRBJ1-4	-	TRBV2	-	CASSEGAWNEKLFF	TGTGCCAGCAGTGAGGGGGCTTGGAATGAAAAACTGTTTTTT
TRBJ2-1	-	TRBV4-1	-	CASSQAEDSSYNEQFF	TGCGCCAGCAGCCAAGCTGAGGACTCCTCCTACAATGAGCAGTTCTTC
TRBJ2-3	-	TRBV4-1	TRBD1	CASSHGQGVTDTQYF	TGCGCCAGCAGCCACGGACAGGGAGTTACAGATACGCAGTATTTT
TRBJ1-1	-	TRBV28	-	CATSGLGGNTEAFF	TGTGCCACCTCGGGGCTAGGAGGGAACACTGAAGCTTTCTTT
TRBJ2-3	once	TRBV5-5	-	CASTRSSTDTQYF	TGTGCCAGCACCCGGAGTAGCACAGATACGCAGTATTTT